This T cell receptor beta chain was obtained from a study of cytomegalovirus exposure and HLA in healthy donors. General study points: Both high specificity and high sensitivity reportedly marked the classifier's diagnosis of cytomegalovirus status. It is likely that the observed cluster of highly shared sequence variants was a sequencing artifact.

Comment on this clone: Its antigen is still unknown.

Researchers ran the PCR with 60 Vbeta and 13 Jbeta primers. Produced via immunoSEQ multiplex PCR; TCRdb's table is partial and in-frame only. The top ten clones hold about 1.3% of a sample with approximately 150,000 clones, around four fifths of them seen once. V was shortened by 3 bases and J by 6 bases, with 11 bases between the two germline ends. Germline V gives CDR1 KGHSH, CDR2 LQKENI. This CDR3 has 13 amino acids. This receptor was identified in a woman aged 50 to 65 in good health and CMV-seronegative. Specimen: PBMCs. J is TRBJ1-2 and V is TRBV18; possibly TRBD1 for D (5 bases). The CDR3 coding sequence is TGTGCCAGCTCACCTCAGGGTACAGATGGCTACACCTTC. Protein: CASSPQGTDGYTF.